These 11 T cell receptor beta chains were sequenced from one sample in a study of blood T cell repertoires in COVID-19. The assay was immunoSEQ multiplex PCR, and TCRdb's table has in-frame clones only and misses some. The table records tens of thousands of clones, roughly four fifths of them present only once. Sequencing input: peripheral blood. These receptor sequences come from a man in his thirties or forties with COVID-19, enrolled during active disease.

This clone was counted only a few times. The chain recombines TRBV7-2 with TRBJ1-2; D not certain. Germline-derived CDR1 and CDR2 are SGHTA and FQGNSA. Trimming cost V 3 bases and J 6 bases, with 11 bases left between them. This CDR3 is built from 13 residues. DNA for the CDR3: TGTGCCAGCAGCTTTGTGACACTTCATGGCTACACCTTC. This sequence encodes CASSFVTLHGYTF.

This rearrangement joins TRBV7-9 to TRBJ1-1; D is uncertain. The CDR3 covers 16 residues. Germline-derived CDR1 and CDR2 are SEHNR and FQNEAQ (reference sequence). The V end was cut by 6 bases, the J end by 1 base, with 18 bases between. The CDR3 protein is CASSPSRVSSNTEAFF. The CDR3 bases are TGTGCCAGCAGTCCCTCCCGGGTCAGTTCGAACACTGAAGCTTTCTTT.

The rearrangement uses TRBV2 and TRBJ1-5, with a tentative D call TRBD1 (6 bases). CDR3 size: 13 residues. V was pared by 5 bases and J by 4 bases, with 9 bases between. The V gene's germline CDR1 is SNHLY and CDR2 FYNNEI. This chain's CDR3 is CASSQDSNQPQHF. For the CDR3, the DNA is TGTGCCAGCAGTCAGGACAGTAATCAGCCCCAGCATTTT.

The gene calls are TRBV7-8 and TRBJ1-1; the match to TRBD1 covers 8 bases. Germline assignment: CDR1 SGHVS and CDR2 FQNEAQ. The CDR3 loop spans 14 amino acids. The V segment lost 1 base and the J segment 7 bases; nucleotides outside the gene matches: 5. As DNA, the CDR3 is TGTGCCAGCAGCTTAGGGACAGGGTTTGGTGAAGCTTTCTTT. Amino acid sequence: CASSLGTGFGEAFF. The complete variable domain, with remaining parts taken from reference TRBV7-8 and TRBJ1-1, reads GAGVSQSPRYKVAKRGQDVALRCDPISGHVSLFWYQQALGQGPEFLTYFQNEAQLDKSGLPSDRFFAERPEGSVSTLKIQRTQQEDSAVYLCASSLGTGFGEAFFGQGTRLTVV.

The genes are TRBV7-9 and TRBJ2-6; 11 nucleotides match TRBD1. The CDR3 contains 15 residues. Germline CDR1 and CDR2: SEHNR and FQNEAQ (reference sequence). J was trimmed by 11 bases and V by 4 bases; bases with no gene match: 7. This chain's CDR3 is CASSSQAGQGDVLTF. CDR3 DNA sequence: TGTGCCAGCAGCTCTCAGGCGGGACAGGGGGACGTCCTGACTTTC.

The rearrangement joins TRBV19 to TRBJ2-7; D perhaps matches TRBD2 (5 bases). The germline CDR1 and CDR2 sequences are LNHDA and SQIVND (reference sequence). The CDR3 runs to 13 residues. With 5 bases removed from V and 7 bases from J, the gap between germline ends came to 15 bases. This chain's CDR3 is CASSARGPQEQYF. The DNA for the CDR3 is TGTGCCAGTAGTGCTCGCGGGCCCCAGGAGCAGTACTTC.

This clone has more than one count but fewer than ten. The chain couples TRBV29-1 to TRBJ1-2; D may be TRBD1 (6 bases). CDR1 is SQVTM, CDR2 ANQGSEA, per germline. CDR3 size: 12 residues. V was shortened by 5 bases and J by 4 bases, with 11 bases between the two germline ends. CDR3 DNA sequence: TGCAGCGTTCGGACAGAAGGCTATGGCTACACCTTC. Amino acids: CSVRTEGYGYTF.

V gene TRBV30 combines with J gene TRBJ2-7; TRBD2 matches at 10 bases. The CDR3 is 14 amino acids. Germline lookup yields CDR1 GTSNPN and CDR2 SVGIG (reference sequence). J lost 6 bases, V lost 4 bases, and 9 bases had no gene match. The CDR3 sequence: CAWTIAGGPSEQYF. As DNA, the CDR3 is TGTGCCTGGACAATAGCGGGAGGCCCGTCCGAGCAGTACTTC.

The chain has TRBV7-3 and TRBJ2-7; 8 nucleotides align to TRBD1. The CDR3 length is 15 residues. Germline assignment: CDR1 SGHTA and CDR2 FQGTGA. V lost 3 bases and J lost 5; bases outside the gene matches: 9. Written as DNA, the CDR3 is TGTGCCAGCAGCTTGTCAGTGGCAGGGGGCGACGAGCAGTACTTC. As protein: CASSLSVAGGDEQYF.

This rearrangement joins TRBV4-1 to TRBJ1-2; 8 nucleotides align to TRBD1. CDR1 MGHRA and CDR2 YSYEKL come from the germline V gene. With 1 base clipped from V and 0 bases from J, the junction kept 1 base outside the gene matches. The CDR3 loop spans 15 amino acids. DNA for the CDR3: TGCGCCAGCAGCCAAGGACAGGGGTCTAACTATGGCTACACCTTC. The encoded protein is CASSQGQGSNYGYTF.

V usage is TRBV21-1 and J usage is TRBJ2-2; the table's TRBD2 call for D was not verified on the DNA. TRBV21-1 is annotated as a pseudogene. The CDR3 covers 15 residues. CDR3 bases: TGTGCCGGCTGCTTGTGCGGGGGGAACACCGGGGAGCTGTTTTTT. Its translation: CAGCLCGGNTGELFF.